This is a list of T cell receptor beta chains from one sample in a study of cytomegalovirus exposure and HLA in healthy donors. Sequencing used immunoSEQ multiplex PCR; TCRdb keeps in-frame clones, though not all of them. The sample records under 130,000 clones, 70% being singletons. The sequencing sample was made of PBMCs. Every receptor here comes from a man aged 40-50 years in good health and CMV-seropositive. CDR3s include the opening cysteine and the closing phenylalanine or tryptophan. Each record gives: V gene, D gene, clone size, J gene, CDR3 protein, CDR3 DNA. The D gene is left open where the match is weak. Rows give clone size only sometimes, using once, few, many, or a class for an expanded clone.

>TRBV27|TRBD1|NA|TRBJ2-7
CASSPPGQEKYEQYF
TGTGCCAGCAGTCCCCCGGGACAGGAAAAGTACGAGCAGTACTTC
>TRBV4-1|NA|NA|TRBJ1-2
CASSSRQGANYGYTF
TGCGCCAGCAGCTCACGACAAGGGGCTAACTATGGCTACACCTTC
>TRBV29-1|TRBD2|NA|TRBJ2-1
CSGEPGLANEQFF
TGCAGCGGCGAACCGGGACTAGCAAATGAGCAGTTCTTC
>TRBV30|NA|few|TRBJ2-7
CAWNSGTYSYEQYF
TGTGCCTGGAATTCGGGTACCTACTCCTACGAGCAGTACTTC
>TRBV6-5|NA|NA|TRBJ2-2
CASTQQDTGELFF
TGTGCCAGCACCCAACAGGACACCGGGGAGCTGTTTTTT
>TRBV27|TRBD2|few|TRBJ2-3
CASSAAGGPVSDGQYF
TGTGCCAGCAGTGCAGCGGGAGGGCCTGTCTCCGATGGGCAGTATTTT
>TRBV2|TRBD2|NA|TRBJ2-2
CASGVGREGRAGELFF
TGTGCCAGCGGAGTCGGGCGGGAGGGCCGCGCCGGGGAGCTGTTTTTT
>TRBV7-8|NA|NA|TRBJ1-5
CASSLGLQNQPQHF
TGTGCCAGCAGCTTAGGCCTACAGAATCAGCCCCAGCATTTT
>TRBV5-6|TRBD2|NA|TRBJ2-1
CASSFGTSSYNEQFF
TGTGCCAGCAGCTTCGGGACTAGCTCCTACAATGAGCAGTTCTTC
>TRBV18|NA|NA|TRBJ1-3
CASSPPGTSGNTIYF
TGTGCCAGCTCACCACCCGGGACATCTGGAAACACCATATATTTT
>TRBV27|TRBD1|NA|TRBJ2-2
CASKTGANTGELFF
TGTGCCAGCAAAACAGGGGCGAACACCGGGGAGCTGTTTTTT
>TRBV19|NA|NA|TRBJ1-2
CASSSDRKYGYTF
TGTGCCAGTAGTAGCGACAGGAAATATGGCTACACCTTC
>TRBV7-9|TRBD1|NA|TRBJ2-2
CASSTDRANTGELFF
TGTGCCAGCAGCACCGACAGGGCGAACACCGGGGAGCTGTTTTTT